The 4 T cell receptor beta chains reported below all come from one sample, sequenced in a study of T cell changes during pregnancy in multiple sclerosis. Clones were read by immunoSEQ multiplex PCR, and TCRdb kept only the in-frame ones, dropping some. The sample holds some 74,000 clones, 85% to 95% seen once. This specimen was peripheral blood, taken before pregnancy. The receptors were sampled from a female donor with multiple sclerosis, enrolled in a pregnancy study.

The rearrangement links TRBV5-6 to TRBJ2-5, with D perhaps TRBD2 (5 bases). Trimming cost V 1 base and J 2 bases, with 12 bases left between them. Germline V gives CDR1 SGHDT, CDR2 YYEEEE. The CDR3 runs 15 residues. The CDR3 region is CASSLRGQRQETQYF. CDR3 sequence (DNA): TGTGCCAGCAGCTTGAGAGGGCAACGGCAAGAGACCCAGTACTTC.

The J gene is TRBJ1-3, the V gene TRBV5-6; D gene unclear. The V gene lost 2 bases and the J gene lost 2 bases, with 5 bases spanning the gap. Germline assignment: CDR1 SGHDT and CDR2 YYEEEE. This CDR3 comprises 13 residues. CDR3 DNA sequence: TGTGCCAGCAGCTTCCAGACTGGAAACACCATATATTTT. Encoded protein: CASSFQTGNTIYF.

The chain uses TRBV7-9 and TRBJ2-5; possibly TRBD2 for D (5 bases). This CDR3 comprises 14 residues. Germline CDR1 reads SEHNR; CDR2 reads FQNEAQ (reference sequence). Trimming took 4 bases from V and 0 from J, leaving 9 bases between them. The CDR3 DNA reads TGTGCCAGCAGCTCGAGAGGGCACCAAGAGACCCAGTACTTC. It encodes CASSSRGHQETQYF. Combining the CDR3 with reference TRBV7-9 and TRBJ2-5 gives the whole variable domain DTGVSQNPRHKITKRGQNVTFRCDPISEHNRLYWYRQTLGQGPEFLTYFQNEAQLEKSRLLSDRFSAERPKGSFSTLEIQRTEQGDSAMYLCASSSRGHQETQYFGPGTRLLVL.

V is TRBV6-6 and J is TRBJ2-7, with D uncertain. The CDR3 loop spans 16 amino acids. The germline gives CDR1 MNHNY, CDR2 SVGAGI (reference sequence). Trimming took 4 bases from V and 0 from J, leaving 16 bases between them. The CDR3 loop reads CASSSPIASSSYEQYF. CDR3 nucleotides: TGTGCCAGCAGTTCACCAATCGCGTCGAGCTCCTACGAGCAGTACTTC.